Presented here are 28 T cell receptor beta chains from one specimen sequenced in a study of OX40 agonist ivuxolimab in advanced cancers. Using immunoSEQ multiplex PCR, the repertoire was profiled, and TCRdb retains in-frame clones only, with some absent. The sample lists under 35,000 clones, roughly 84% seen once, with under 25% in the top ten. Sequencing used CD4+ or CD8+ T cells sorted from blood, obtained in a trial of the OX40 agonist ivuxolimab. The receptors come from an adult with an advanced solid tumor such as melanoma, head and neck, liver or kidney cancer.

Concerning this clone itself: Sequence at one end of the junction differs from germline and may be a read error. V gene TRBV7-7 combines with J gene TRBJ1-2, with TRBD1 as a possible D gene (5 bases). From germline, CDR1 is SSHAT and CDR2 FNYEAQ (reference sequence). This CDR3 comprises 14 residues. The CDR3 spells CASRTGTADYGYTF. As DNA, the CDR3 is TGTGCTAGCAGAACCGGGACCGCGGACTATGGCTACACCTTC. Together with reference TRBV7-7 and TRBJ1-2, the CDR3 gives the full variable domain: GAGVSQSPRYKVTKRGQDVTLRCDPISSHATLYWYQQALGQGPEFLTYFNYEAQPDKSGLPSDRFSAERPEGSISTLTIQRTEQRDSAMYRCASRTGTADYGYTFGSGTRLTVV.

This sequence joins TRBV5-6 and TRBJ2-5; 8 bases match TRBD1. The CDR3 loop spans 14 amino acids. Trimming cost V 3 bases and J 1 base; bases outside gene matches: 2. Germline V gene data show CDR1 as SGHDT and CDR2 as YYEEEE. The CDR3 spells CASSSGQGQETQYF. In DNA, the CDR3 is TGTGCCAGCAGCTCTGGACAGGGCCAAGAGACCCAGTACTTC.

A remark on this clone: A much larger clone sits a single nucleotide away, making a read error possible. The CDR3 nucleotides are TGTGCCAGCATGGCGTGTAGCAATCAGCCCCAGCATTTT. It translates to CASMACSNQPQHF. The chain employs TRBV6-5 and TRBJ1-5; no definite D call. Germline V gene data show CDR1 as MNHEY and CDR2 as SVGAGI. With 7 bases removed from V and 0 bases from J, the gap between germline ends came to 7 bases. CDR3 size: 13 residues.

The V and J genes are TRBV6-1 and TRBJ2-2, with D unclear. Per the germline V gene, CDR1 is MNHNS and CDR2 is SASEGT. Trimming cost V 1 base and J 7 bases, with 10 bases left between them. This CDR3 is 14 amino acids long. The CDR3 DNA follows: TGTGCCAGCAGTGAAGGATGGGTAGGCGGGGAGCTGTTTTTT. Its protein is CASSEGWVGGELFF.

The genes are TRBV6-6 and TRBJ2-4; 8 bases are a match to TRBD1. V shed 5 bases, J shed 6 bases, and the junction held 6 bases outside the gene matches. CDR1 is MNHNY and CDR2 is SVGAGI in the germline V gene (reference sequence). CDR3 length: 14 residues. The CDR3 spells CASSPWDRRNIQYF. The CDR3 region has the DNA TGTGCCAGCAGTCCGTGGGACAGGAGAAACATTCAGTACTTC.

The chain couples TRBV7-9 to TRBJ1-1, with TRBD1 matching over 7 bases. The CDR3 spans 15 residues. J was trimmed by 1 base and V by 1 base; bases with no gene match: 3. In germline, CDR1 is SEHNR, CDR2 FQNEAQ (reference sequence). This CDR3 reads CASSLDRGPNTEAFF. The DNA of the CDR3 is TGTGCCAGCAGCTTAGACAGGGGTCCGAACACTGAAGCTTTCTTT.

The CDR3, as DNA: TGTGCCAGCAGCCCCGGGACAGGGGGAGAGGAGCAGTACTTC. Translating it yields CASSPGTGGEEQYF. The chain links TRBV27 to TRBJ2-7, with 11 nucleotides matching TRBD1. V gave up 6 bases and J gave up 7 bases; unmatched junction bases: 8. The CDR3 spans 14 residues. Per germline, CDR1 MNHEY and CDR2 SMNVEV (reference sequence).

V is TRBV28 and J is TRBJ1-1, with D tentatively TRBD1 (6 bases). Per the germline V gene, CDR1 is MDHEN and CDR2 is SYDVKM. The CDR3 length is 14 residues. V was cut by 7 bases and J by 4 bases, with 16 bases left in between. DNA for the CDR3: TGTGCCAGCACCCAATTGACAGGTTTCACTGAAGCTTTCTTT. Its translation: CASTQLTGFTEAFF.

The sample holds one count of this clone. The chain carries TRBV25-1 and TRBJ2-1; D is unclear. Trimming left V 6 bases short and J 4 bases short, with 13 bases between. The CDR3 is 14 amino acids. Germline V gene lookup returns CDR1 MGHDK and CDR2 SYGVNS. The CDR3 region is CASRGLSPYNEQFF. The CDR3 nucleotides are TGTGCCAGCAGGGGTTTAAGTCCGTACAATGAGCAGTTCTTC.

Here the CDR3 DNA reads TGTGCCAGCTCCCCGGGACAGCAGTACGAGCAGTACTTC. Translation: CASSPGQQYEQYF. The genes are TRBV27 and TRBJ2-7; 7 bases fit TRBD1. The CDR3 sequence is 13 residues long. Germline CDR1 reads MNHEY; CDR2 reads SMNVEV (reference sequence). The V and J ends lost 8 bases and 4 bases, in that order; junction bases with no gene match: 8.

This chain links TRBV29-1 with TRBJ1-1; D remains ambiguous. This CDR3 is 12 amino acids long. Looked up from germline, CDR1 is SQVTM and CDR2 is ANQGSEA. V was pared by 3 bases and J by 1 base, with 6 bases between. This CDR3 is CSVDSGNTEAFF. CDR3 sequence (DNA): TGCAGCGTTGATTCCGGGAACACTGAAGCTTTCTTT.

The V gene is TRBV19, the J gene TRBJ2-1; 9 bases map to TRBD2. Germline V gene lookup returns CDR1 LNHDA and CDR2 SQIVND (reference sequence). The CDR3 loop spans 15 amino acids. V was pared by 10 bases and J by 3 bases, with 10 bases of the junction left unmatched. In DNA, the CDR3 is TGTGCCACAAAGCCGACAGCGGGGGGCTACAATGAGCAGTTCTTC. Its translation is CATKPTAGGYNEQFF. Full variable domain (rest looked up from reference TRBV19 and TRBJ2-1): DGGITQSPKYLFRKEGQNVTLSCEQNLNHDAMYWYRQDPGQGLRLIYYSQIVNDFQKGDIAEGYSVSREKKESFPLTVTSAQKNPTAFYLCATKPTAGGYNEQFFGPGTRLTVL.

In nucleotides, the CDR3 is TGTGCCAGCAGTGAAGACAGGGAAAACACTGAAGCTTTCTTT. It is translated as CASSEDRENTEAFF. V usage is TRBV6-1 and J usage is TRBJ1-1; possible D gene TRBD1, 6 bases. The CDR3 runs to 14 residues. The germline V and J ends were trimmed by 1 base and 2 bases, with 8 bases remaining between them. From germline, CDR1 is MNHNS and CDR2 SASEGT.

The chain is built from TRBV4-3 and TRBJ2-7; either TRBD1 or TRBD2 may supply D (6 bases each). Germline lookup yields CDR1 LGHNA and CDR2 YSLEER. CDR3 length: 16 amino acids. Trimming cost V 0 bases and J 4 bases, with 16 bases left between them. In nucleotides, the CDR3 is TGCGCCAGCAGCCAAGATCAGCTAAGGGGGGTTTACGAGCAGTACTTC. The encoded protein is CASSQDQLRGVYEQYF.

Concerning this clone: Germline and junction disagree at one end, which may indicate a read error. CDR3 residues: CASSLRTGGAGTGELLF. For the CDR3, the DNA is TGTGCCAGCAGTTTAAGAACAGGGGGCGCGGGCACCGGGGAGCTGCTTTTT. This sequence joins TRBV7-6 and TRBJ2-2; TRBD1 matches at 9 bases. The CDR3 has 17 residues. Germline CDR1 reads SGHVS; CDR2 reads FNYEAQ.

This chain connects TRBV9 to TRBJ1-4; TRBD1 agrees at 10 bases. This CDR3 has 15 amino acids. Germline CDR1 SGDLS, CDR2 YYNGEE. Unmatched junction bases numbered 7, after V lost 4 bases and J lost 7 bases. The CDR3 sequence is CASSPVGTGAEKLFF. CDR3 bases: TGTGCCAGCAGCCCAGTGGGGACAGGGGCTGAAAAACTGTTTTTT.

Turning to this clone: The junction shows a germline mismatch at one end, possibly a read error. The chain combines TRBV11-2 with TRBJ2-7; TRBD2 might be the D (7 bases). Germline V lookup: CDR1 SGHAT, CDR2 FQNNGV. The length of the CDR3 is 16 residues. CDR3 in amino acids: CASRPNLGGASCEQYF. The CDR3 DNA reads as TGTGCCAGCAGGCCGAACTTAGGGGGGGCTTCCTGCGAGCAGTACTTC.

This sequence joins TRBV9 and TRBJ2-2; D ambiguous. This CDR3 is built from 13 residues. Deletions cut 7 bases from V and 6 bases from J, with 13 bases between. Germline CDR1 reads SGDLS; CDR2 reads YYNGEE. CDR3 sequence: CASVGDPAGELFF. The CDR3 DNA follows: TGTGCCAGCGTAGGAGATCCGGCCGGGGAGCTGTTTTTT.

This clone came up a few times. The chain has TRBV2 and TRBJ2-2; D is possibly TRBD1 (6 bases). The germline V and J ends were trimmed by 5 bases and 4 bases, with 17 bases remaining between them. Per the germline V gene, CDR1 is SNHLY and CDR2 is FYNNEI. This CDR3 is built from 16 residues. This chain's CDR3 is CASSRTVSGTTGELFF. The CDR3 DNA follows: TGTGCCAGCAGTAGGACAGTATCTGGAACCACCGGGGAGCTGTTTTTT.

This sequence joins TRBV5-1 and TRBJ1-1, with D hard to call. The V gene lost 0 bases and the J gene lost 5 bases, with 14 bases spanning the gap. CDR3 length equals 15 residues. Germline CDR1 reads SGHRS; CDR2 reads YFSETQ. As DNA, the CDR3 is TGCGCCAGCAGCTTGGCCAGTGGACGGAGAACTGAAGCTTTCTTT. This encodes CASSLASGRRTEAFF. The full variable domain, rest sourced from reference TRBV5-1 and TRBJ1-1, is KAGVTQTPRYLIKTRGQQVTLSCSPISGHRSVSWYQQTPGQGLQFLFEYFSETQRNKGNFPGRFSGRQFSNSRSEMNVSTLELGDSALYLCASSLASGRRTEAFFGQGTRLTVV.

This rearrangement joins TRBV6-4 to TRBJ1-6, with D uncertain. CDR1 is MRHNA, CDR2 SNTAGT, per germline. V lost 0 bases and J lost 5, with 8 bases in between. CDR3 length equals 15 residues. CDR3 coding DNA: TGTGCCAGCAGTGACTCGAACAGCCATAATTCACCCCTCCACTTT. Protein: CASSDSNSHNSPLHF.

The chain carries TRBV29-1 and TRBJ2-1, with TRBD2 matching over 10 bases. The CDR3 totals 12 residues. The ends lost 7 bases at V and 12 bases at J; junction bases unmatched: 9. CDR1 and CDR2 from the germline V gene are SQVTM and ANQGSEA. In DNA, the CDR3 is TGCAGCGGGACTAGCGGACCCTCGGGGCAGTTCTTC. It yields the protein CSGTSGPSGQFF.

This chain uses TRBV7-9 with TRBJ1-1; perhaps TRBD1 as D (5 bases). Germline assignment: CDR1 SEHNR and CDR2 FQNEAQ (reference sequence). V lost 1 base and J lost 10, with 16 bases in between. There are 14 residues in the CDR3. The DNA of the CDR3 is TGTGCCAGCAGCTTAGTCCTCTCGGACACGGGAGCTTTCTTT. Translation gives CASSLVLSDTGAFF. Looking up the rest from reference TRBV7-9 and TRBJ1-1 gives the full variable domain: DTGVSQNPRHKITKRGQNVTFRCDPISEHNRLYWYRQTLGQGPEFLTYFQNEAQLEKSRLLSDRFSAERPKGSFSTLEIQRTEQGDSAMYLCASSLVLSDTGAFFGQGTRLTVV.

This clone was observed a handful of times. The chain combines TRBV18 with TRBJ2-1; D is undetermined. V was pared by 3 bases and J by 0 bases, with 15 bases between. Germline V gene lookup returns CDR1 KGHSH and CDR2 LQKENI. The CDR3 covers 17 residues. Written as DNA, the CDR3 is TGTGCCAGCTCACCTGTCGCCGGATCTAGCTCCTACAATGAGCAGTTCTTC. Amino acid sequence: CASSPVAGSSSYNEQFF. Using reference TRBV18 and TRBJ2-1 for the parts outside the CDR3, the full variable domain is NAGVMQNPRHLVRRRGQEARLRCSPMKGHSHVYWYRQLPEEGLKFMVYLQKENIIDESGMPKERFSAEFPKEGPSILRIQQVVRGDSAAYFCASSPVAGSSSYNEQFFGPGTRLTVL.

The genes are TRBV5-1 and TRBJ2-5, with TRBD1 identical over 10 bases. This CDR3 has 14 amino acids. Germline V gene lookup returns CDR1 SGHRS and CDR2 YFSETQ. Trimming at V came to 3 bases and at J to 4 bases, leaving 3 bases not matched to a gene. This CDR3 reads CASSSDRGVETQYF. DNA of the CDR3: TGCGCCAGCAGCTCGGACAGGGGGGTAGAGACCCAGTACTTC.

The rearrangement uses TRBV6-1 and TRBJ2-7; 7 bases map to TRBD1. There are 14 residues in the CDR3. Germline CDR1 and CDR2: MNHNS and SASEGT. The J segment lost 3 bases and the V segment lost 4 bases, leaving 6 bases of the junction unmatched. Here the CDR3 DNA reads TGTGCCAGCAGTGGCCGGGACAGTCGCTACGAGCAGTACTTC. It yields the protein CASSGRDSRYEQYF.

J is TRBJ2-5 and V is TRBV19; possible D gene TRBD2, 5 bases. Trimming took off 1 base at V and 4 bases at J, with 13 bases between the two ends. The CDR3 is 15 residues long. Germline CDR1 LNHDA, CDR2 SQIVND (reference sequence). CDR3 coding DNA: TGTGCCAGTAGTATAGGCCCGGGGATGTTAGAGACCCAGTACTTC. Protein sequence: CASSIGPGMLETQYF.

The chain carries TRBV7-9 and TRBJ1-2; the D gene is possibly TRBD1 (6 bases). The germline V gene encodes CDR1 SEHNR and CDR2 FQNEAQ (reference sequence). The CDR3 is 13 amino acids. V dropped 5 bases and J dropped 4 bases, with 11 bases sitting between them. CDR3 region: CASSEGGLYGYTF. The CDR3 bases are TGTGCCAGCAGCGAGGGGGGACTCTATGGCTACACCTTC.